This T cell receptor (beta chain) was sequenced for a study of T cell repertoires in cytomegalovirus infection. Turning to the study itself: Shared public TCR beta signatures pointed to both CMV infection and a matching HLA type.

CDR3 length: 15 residues. Trimming took off 5 bases at V and 3 bases at J, with 14 bases between the two ends. Germline loops: CDR1 LNHDA, CDR2 SQIVND (reference sequence). Each CDR3 protein gets one entry after TCRdb re-called the reads with MiXCR. Counted here are about 920,000 distinct CDR3 sequences, approximately 32% occurring once; the ten biggest clones make up roughly 13%. This clonotype was seen repeatedly, ten times or more. What it recognizes is unknown. Study outcomes and limitations: The ex vivo response showed dominance by HLA-C-restricted CMV-specific TCR beta clonotypes.

This clonotype was sampled from a human donor in good health (CMV status not recorded). Some clones in this sample may be carry-over from other donors' samples. This chain joins TRBV19 and TRBJ1-5, with a tentative D call TRBD1 (6 bases). Here the sequenced sample was cultured CD8+ T cells from PBMCs, taken from culture after CMV antigen stimulation. CDR3 sequence (DNA): TGTGCCAGTAGTTGGCCCACAGGGTTCAATCAGCCCCAGCATTTT. Residues: CASSWPTGFNQPQHF.